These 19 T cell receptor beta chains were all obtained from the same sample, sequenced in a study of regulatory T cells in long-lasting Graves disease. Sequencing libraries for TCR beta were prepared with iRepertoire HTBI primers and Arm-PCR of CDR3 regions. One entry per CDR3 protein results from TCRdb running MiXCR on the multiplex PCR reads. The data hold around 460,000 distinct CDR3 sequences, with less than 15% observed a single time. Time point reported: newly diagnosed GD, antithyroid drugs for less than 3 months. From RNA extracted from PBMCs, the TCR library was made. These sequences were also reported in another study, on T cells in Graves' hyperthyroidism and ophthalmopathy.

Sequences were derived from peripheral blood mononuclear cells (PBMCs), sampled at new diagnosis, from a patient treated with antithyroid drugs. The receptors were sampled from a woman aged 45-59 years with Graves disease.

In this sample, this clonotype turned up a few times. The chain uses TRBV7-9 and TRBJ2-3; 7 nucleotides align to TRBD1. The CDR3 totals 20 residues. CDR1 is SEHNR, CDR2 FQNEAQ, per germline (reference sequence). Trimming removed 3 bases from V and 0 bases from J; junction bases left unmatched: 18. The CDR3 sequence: CASSFNGWGTVNTSTDTQYF. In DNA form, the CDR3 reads TGTGCCAGCAGCTTCAATGGGTGGGGGACAGTCAACACTAGCACAGATACGCAGTATTTT.

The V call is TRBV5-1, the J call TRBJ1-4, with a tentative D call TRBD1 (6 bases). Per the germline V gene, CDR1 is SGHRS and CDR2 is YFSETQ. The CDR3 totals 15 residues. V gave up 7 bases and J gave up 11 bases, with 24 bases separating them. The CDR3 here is CASFWVRDIRSKLFF. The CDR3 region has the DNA TGCGCCAGCTTCTGGGTTAGGGACATCAGGAGTAAACTGTTTTTT.

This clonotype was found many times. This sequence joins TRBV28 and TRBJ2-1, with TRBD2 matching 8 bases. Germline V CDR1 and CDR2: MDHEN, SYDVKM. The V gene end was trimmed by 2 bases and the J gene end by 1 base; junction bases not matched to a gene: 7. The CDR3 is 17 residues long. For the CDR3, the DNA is TGTGCCAGCAGTTTAGGAGTTGGCGGGAGGTCCTACAATGAGCAGTTCTTC. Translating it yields CASSLGVGGRSYNEQFF.

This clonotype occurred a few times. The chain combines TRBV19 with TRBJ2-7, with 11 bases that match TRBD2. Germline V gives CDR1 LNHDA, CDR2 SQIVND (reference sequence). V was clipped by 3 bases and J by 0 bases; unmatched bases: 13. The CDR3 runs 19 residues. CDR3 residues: CASSISILAGVWGSYEQYF. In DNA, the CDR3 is TGTGCCAGTAGTATTTCAATACTAGCGGGAGTCTGGGGCTCCTACGAGCAGTACTTC.

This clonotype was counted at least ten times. The chain's CDR3 is CASSLASSGTGDTQYF. DNA of the CDR3: TGTGCCAGCAGCTTAGCTAGTTCGGGGACAGGAGATACGCAGTATTTT. This rearrangement joins TRBV11-2 to TRBJ2-3, with TRBD1 identical over 8 bases. Germline V lookup: CDR1 SGHAT, CDR2 FQNNGV. Trimming removed 1 base from V and 5 bases from J; junction bases left unmatched: 8. The length of the CDR3 is 16 residues. Filled out from reference TRBV11-2 and TRBJ2-3, the complete variable domain reads EAGVAQSPRYKIIEKRQSVAFWCNPISGHATLYWYQQILGQGPKLLIQFQNNGVVDDSQLPKDRFSAERLKGVDSTLKIQPAKLEDSAVYLCASSLASSGTGDTQYFGPGTRLTVL.

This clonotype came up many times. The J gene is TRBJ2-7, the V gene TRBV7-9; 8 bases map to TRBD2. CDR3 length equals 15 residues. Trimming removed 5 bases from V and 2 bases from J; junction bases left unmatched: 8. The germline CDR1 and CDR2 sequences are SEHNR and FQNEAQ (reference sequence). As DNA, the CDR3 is TGTGCCAGCAGCCGGGGGGGGTTTGGGGCCTACGAGCAGTACTTC. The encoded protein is CASSRGGFGAYEQYF.

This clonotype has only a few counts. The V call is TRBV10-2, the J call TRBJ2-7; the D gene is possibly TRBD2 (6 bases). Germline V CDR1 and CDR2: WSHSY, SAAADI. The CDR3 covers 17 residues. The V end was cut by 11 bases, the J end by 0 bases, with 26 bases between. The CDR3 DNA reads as TGCGCCGGCATTGAACAACCGGGACTGCGCTACTCCTACGAGCAGTACTTC. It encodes CAGIEQPGLRYSYEQYF.

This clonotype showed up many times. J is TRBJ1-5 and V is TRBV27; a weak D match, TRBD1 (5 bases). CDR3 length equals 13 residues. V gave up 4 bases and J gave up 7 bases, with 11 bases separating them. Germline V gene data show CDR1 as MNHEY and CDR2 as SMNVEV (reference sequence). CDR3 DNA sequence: TGTGCCAGCAGTTCGGCGGGGGGACAGCCCCAGCATTTT. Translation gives CASSSAGGQPQHF.

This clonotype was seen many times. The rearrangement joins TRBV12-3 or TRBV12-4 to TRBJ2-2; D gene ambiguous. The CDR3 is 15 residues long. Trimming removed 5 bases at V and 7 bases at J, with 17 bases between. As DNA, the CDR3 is TGTGCCAGCAGTGCTTGGGGATCAAGGATCGGGGAGCTGTTTTTT. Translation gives CASSAWGSRIGELFF.

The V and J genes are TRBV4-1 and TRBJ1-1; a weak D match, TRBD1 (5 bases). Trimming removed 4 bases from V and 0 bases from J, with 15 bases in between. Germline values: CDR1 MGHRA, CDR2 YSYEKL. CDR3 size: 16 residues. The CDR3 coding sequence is TGCGCCAGCAGCCTAACGGTCAGAGGGGTGAACACTGAAGCTTTCTTT. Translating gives CASSLTVRGVNTEAFF.

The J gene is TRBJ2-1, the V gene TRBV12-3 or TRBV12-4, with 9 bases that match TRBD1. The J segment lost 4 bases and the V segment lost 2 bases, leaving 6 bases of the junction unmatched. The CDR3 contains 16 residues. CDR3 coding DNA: TGTGCCAGCAGTTTACTTGGGACAGGGCCTTACAATGAGCAGTTCTTC. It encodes CASSLLGTGPYNEQFF.

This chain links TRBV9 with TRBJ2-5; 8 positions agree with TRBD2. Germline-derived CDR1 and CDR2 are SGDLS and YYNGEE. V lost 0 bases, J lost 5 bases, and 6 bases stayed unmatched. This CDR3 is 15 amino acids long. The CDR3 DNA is TGTGCCAGCAGCGTAGGTCGGGGGGGTGGCGAGACCCAGTACTTC. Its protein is CASSVGRGGGETQYF.

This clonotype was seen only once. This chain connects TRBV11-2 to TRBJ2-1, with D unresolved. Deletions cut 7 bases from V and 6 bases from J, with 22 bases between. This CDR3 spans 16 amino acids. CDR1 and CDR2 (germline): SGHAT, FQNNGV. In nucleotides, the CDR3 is TGTGCCAGCACCCTAATGAGCGTAAAAGGAGCCAATGAGCAGTTCTTC. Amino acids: CASTLMSVKGANEQFF.

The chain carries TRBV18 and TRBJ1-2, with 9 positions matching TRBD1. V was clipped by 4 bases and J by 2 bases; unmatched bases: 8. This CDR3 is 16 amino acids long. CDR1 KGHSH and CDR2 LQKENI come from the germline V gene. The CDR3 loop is CASSQMDRGGNYGYTF. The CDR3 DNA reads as TGTGCCAGCTCACAGATGGACAGGGGAGGAAACTATGGCTACACCTTC.

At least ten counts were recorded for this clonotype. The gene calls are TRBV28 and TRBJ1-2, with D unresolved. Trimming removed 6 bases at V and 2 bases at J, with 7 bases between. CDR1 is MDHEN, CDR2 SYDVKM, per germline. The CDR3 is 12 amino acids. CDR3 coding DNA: TGTGCCAGCAGCCTACGAAACTATGGCTACACCTTC. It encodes CASSLRNYGYTF.

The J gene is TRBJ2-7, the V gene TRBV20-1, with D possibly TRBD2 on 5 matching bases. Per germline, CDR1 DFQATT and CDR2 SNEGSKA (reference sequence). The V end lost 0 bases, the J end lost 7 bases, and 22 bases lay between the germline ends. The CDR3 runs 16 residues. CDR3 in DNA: TGCAGTGCTAGAGAGTTCGATAGCGCAACCTACAATGAGCAGTACTTC. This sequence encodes CSAREFDSATYNEQYF.

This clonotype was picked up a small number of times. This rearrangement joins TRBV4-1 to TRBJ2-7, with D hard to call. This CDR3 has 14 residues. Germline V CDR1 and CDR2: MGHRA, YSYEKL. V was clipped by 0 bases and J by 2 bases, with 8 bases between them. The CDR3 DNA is TGCGCCAGCAGCCAAGAGAGGTTTGCCTACGAGCAGTACTTC. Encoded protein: CASSQERFAYEQYF.

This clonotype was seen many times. Here the CDR3 reads CASSPIFAGNYGYTF. The DNA of the CDR3 is TGTGCCAGCAGTCCCATCTTCGCGGGGAACTATGGCTACACCTTC. The genes are TRBV12-3 or TRBV12-4 and TRBJ1-2; D is undetermined. This CDR3 contains 15 residues. Trimming shortened V by 5 bases and J by 2 bases, and 15 bases separated the two germline ends.

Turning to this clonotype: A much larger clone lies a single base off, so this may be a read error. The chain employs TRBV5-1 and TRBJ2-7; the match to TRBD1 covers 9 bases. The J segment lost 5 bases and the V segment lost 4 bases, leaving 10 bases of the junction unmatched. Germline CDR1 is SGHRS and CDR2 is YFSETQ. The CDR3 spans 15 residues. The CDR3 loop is CASSAKGQGVNEQYF. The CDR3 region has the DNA TGCGCCAGCAGCGCCAAGGGACAGGGTGTGAACGAGCAGTACTTC.